Listed below are T cell receptor beta chains from one sample, sequenced in a study of monozygotic twins with inflammatory bowel disease. Using the 5' RACE reads, TCRdb records one entry per CDR3 protein without DNA. This sample contains around 150,000 distinct CDR3 sequences. The sample comprised blood. All receptors derive from a human donor with ulcerative colitis or Crohn's disease, or a healthy co-twin of an affected twin (not recorded which). Each CDR3 is given with its conserved first and last residue. Fields, in order: V gene, J gene, CDR3 length, CDR3 protein.

TRBV20-1	TRBJ1-5	13	CSASGGGNQPQHF
TRBV4-3	TRBJ2-5	14	CASSQGLAAKTQYF
TRBV5-6	TRBJ1-5	14	CASSIGTENQPQHF
TRBV18	TRBJ2-7	15	CASSPPTSGAYEQYF
TRBV3-1	TRBJ2-7	17	CASSQWGAGLSTYEQYF
TRBV23-1	TRBJ1-4	12	CASKMTNEKLFF
TRBV3-1	TRBJ1-1	16	CASSPLSGQENTEAFF
TRBV12-3/TRBV12-4	TRBJ1-1	16	CASSFRDRGPATEAFF
TRBV28	TRBJ2-7	14	CASSARGLTYEQYF
TRBV19	TRBJ2-7	15	CASSPVVEFSYEQYF
TRBV28	TRBJ2-7	15	CASTPGEGFVYEQYF
TRBV6-5	TRBJ2-5	19	CASSSRGSSGGARVETQYF
TRBV28	TRBJ2-3	15	CASSRAYFGTDTQYF
TRBV5-1	TRBJ1-2	14	CASSLVGLSYGYTF
TRBV7-2	TRBJ2-7	20	CASSVWGASGRTTYSYEQYF
TRBV5-1	TRBJ2-1	13	CASSLGENNEQFF
TRBV5-1	TRBJ1-5	14	CASSLDGGRGPQHF
TRBV20-1	TRBJ2-1	15	CSASPSEGGYNEQFF
TRBV20-1	TRBJ1-5	14	CSARAIPRDQPQHF
TRBV3-1	TRBJ2-7	14	CASSTSAVKVGQYF